This T cell receptor beta chain is drawn from a study of blood T cell repertoires in COVID-19. About the research overall: T cells, B-cell-depleted T cells, or PBMCs provided the cDNA or gDNA that served as material.

The CDR3 sequence is 16 residues long. Germline assignment: CDR1 SGDLS and CDR2 YYNGEE. Trimming took 0 bases from V and 0 from J, leaving 9 bases between them. This clone was observed once. Profiling relied on immunoSEQ multiplex PCR, and the TCRdb table lists in-frame clones only, not all of them. The sample holds about 360,000 clones, around 83% seen once. The clonotype comes from a man aged 25 to 40 with active or convalescent COVID-19. The chain couples TRBV9 to TRBJ1-4; D may be TRBD1 (5 bases). The sample was peripheral blood. Here the CDR3 reads CASSVGGRATNEKLFF. For the CDR3, the DNA is TGTGCCAGCAGCGTAGGAGGCAGGGCAACTAATGAAAAACTGTTTTTT.